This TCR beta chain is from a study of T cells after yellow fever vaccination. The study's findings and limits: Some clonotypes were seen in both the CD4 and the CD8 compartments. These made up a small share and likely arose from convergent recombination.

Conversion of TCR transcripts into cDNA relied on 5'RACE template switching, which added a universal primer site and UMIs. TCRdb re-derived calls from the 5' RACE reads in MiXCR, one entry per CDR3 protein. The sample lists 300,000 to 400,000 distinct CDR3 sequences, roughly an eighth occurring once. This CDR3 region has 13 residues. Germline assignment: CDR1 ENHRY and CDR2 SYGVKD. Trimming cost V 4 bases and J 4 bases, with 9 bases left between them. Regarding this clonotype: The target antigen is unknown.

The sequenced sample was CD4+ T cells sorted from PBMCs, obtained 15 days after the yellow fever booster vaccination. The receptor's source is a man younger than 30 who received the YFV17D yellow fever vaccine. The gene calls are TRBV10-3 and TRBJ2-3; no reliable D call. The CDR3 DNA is TGTGCCATCAGTGGTTTCCCCCCAGATACGCAGTATTTT. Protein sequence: CAISGFPPDTQYF.